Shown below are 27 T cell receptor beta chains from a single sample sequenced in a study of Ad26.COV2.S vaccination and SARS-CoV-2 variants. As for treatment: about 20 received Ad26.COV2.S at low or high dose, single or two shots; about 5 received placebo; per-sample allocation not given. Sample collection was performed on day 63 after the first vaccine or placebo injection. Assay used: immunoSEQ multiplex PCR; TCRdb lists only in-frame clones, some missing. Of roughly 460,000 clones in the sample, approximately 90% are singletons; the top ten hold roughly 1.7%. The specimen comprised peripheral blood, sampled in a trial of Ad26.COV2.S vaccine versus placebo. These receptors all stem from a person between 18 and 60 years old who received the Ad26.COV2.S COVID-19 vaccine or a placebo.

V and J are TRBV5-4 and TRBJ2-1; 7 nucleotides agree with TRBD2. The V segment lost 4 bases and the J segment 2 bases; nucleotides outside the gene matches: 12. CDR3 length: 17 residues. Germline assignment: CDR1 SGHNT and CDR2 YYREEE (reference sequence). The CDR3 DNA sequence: TGTGCCAGCAGCCCCTCGGTGGGTCTAGCGGCCTACAATGAGCAGTTCTTC. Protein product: CASSPSVGLAAYNEQFF. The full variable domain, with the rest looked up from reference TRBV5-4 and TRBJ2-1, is ETGVTQSPTHLIKTRGQQVTLRCSSQSGHNTVSWYQQALGQGPQFIFQYYREEENGRGNFPPRFSGLQFPNYSSELNVNALELDDSALYLCASSPSVGLAAYNEQFFGPGTRLTVL.

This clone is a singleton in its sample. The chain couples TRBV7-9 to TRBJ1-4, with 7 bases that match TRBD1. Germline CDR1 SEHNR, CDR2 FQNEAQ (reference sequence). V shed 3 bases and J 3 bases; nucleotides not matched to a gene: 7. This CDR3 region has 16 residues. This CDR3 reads CASSFREGAANEKLFF. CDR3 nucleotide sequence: TGTGCCAGCAGCTTCCGAGAGGGGGCGGCTAATGAAAAACTGTTTTTT.

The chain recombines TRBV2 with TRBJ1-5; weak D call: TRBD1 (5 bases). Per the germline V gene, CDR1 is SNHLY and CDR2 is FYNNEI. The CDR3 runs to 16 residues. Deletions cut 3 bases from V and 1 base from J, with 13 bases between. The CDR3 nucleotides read TGTGCCAGCAGTGAGTCAGGGTTTGTGAGCAATCAGCCCCAGCATTTT. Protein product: CASSESGFVSNQPQHF.

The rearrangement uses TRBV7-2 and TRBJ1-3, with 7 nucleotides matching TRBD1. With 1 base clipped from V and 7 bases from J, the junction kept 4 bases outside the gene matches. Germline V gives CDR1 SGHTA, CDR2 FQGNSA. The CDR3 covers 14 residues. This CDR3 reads CASSLVGTVNTIYF. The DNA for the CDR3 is TGTGCCAGCAGCTTAGTAGGGACAGTGAACACCATATATTTT.

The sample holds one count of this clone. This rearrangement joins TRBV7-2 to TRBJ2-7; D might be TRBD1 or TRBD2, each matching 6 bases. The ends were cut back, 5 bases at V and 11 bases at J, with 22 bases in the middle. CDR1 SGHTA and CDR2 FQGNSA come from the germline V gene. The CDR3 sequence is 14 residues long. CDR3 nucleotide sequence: TGTGCCAGCAGCCCAGGGAGAGGGGGGTTTTCCGAGTACTTC. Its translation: CASSPGRGGFSEYF.

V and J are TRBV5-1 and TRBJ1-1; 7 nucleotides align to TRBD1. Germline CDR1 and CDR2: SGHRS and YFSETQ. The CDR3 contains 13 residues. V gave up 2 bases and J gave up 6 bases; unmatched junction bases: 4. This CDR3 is CASSLVGGAEAFF. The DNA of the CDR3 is TGCGCCAGCAGCTTAGTAGGGGGCGCTGAAGCTTTCTTT.

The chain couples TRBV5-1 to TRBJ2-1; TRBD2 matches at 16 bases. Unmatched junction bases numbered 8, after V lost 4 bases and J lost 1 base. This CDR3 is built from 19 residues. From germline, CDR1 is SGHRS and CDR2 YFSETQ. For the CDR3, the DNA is TGCGCCAGCAGCCTCGGGACTAGCGGGGGGGTTCCTTCCTACAATGAGCAGTTCTTC. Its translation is CASSLGTSGGVPSYNEQFF.

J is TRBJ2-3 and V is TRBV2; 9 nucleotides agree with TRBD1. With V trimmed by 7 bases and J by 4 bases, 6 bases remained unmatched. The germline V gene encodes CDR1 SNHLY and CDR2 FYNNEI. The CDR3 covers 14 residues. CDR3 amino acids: CASKRTGDADTQYF. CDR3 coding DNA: TGTGCCAGCAAGCGGACAGGGGATGCAGATACGCAGTATTTT.

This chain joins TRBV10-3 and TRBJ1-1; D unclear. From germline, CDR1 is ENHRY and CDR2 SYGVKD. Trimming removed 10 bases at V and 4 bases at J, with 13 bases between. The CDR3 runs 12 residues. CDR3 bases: TGTGCCACCAATGGGGTTGGCACTGAAGCTTTCTTT. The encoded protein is CATNGVGTEAFF.

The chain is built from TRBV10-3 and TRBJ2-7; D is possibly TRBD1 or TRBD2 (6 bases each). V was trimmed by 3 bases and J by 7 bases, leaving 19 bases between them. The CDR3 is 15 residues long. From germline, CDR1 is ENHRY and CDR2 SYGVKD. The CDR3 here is CAISDYRGATDEQYF. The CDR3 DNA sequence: TGTGCCATCAGTGACTATAGGGGGGCTACGGATGAGCAGTACTTC.

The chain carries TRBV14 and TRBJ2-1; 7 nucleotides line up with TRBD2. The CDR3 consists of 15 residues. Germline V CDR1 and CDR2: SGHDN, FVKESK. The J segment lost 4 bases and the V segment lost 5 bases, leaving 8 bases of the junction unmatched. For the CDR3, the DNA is TGTGCCAGCAGCTTTCCCGGGACTACGTACAATGAGCAGTTCTTC. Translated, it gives CASSFPGTTYNEQFF. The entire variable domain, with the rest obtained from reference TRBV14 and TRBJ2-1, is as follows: EAGVTQFPSHSVIEKGQTVTLRCDPISGHDNLYWYRRVMGKEIKFLLHFVKESKQDESGMPNNRFLAERTGGTYSTLKVQPAELEDSGVYFCASSFPGTTYNEQFFGPGTRLTVL.

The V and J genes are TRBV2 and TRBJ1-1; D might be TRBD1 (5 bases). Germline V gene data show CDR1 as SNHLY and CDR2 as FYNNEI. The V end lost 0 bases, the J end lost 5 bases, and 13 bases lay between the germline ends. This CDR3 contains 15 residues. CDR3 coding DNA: TGTGCCAGCAGTGAAGCGACGCTGGGGCAGACTGAAGCTTTCTTT. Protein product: CASSEATLGQTEAFF.

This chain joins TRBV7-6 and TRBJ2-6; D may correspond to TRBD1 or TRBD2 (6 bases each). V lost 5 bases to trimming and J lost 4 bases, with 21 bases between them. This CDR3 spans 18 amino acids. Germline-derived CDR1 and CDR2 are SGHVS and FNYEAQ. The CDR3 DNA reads TGTGCCAGCAGCGACGGATGGGGGGCATCAGCCGGGGCCAACGTCCTGACTTTC. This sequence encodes CASSDGWGASAGANVLTF.

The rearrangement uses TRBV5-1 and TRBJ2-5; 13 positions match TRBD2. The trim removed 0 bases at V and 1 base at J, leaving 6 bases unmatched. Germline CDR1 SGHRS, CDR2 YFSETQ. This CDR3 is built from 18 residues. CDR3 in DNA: TGCGCCAGCAGCTTGGTAACTAGCGGGAGGGCCCTCCAAGAGACCCAGTACTTC. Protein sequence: CASSLVTSGRALQETQYF.

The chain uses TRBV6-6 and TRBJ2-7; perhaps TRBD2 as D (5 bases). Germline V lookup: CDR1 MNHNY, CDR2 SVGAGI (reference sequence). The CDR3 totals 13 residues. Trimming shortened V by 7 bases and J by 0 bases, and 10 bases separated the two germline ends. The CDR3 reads CASTEGSSYEQYF. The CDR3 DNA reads TGTGCCAGCACGGAAGGGAGCTCCTACGAGCAGTACTTC.

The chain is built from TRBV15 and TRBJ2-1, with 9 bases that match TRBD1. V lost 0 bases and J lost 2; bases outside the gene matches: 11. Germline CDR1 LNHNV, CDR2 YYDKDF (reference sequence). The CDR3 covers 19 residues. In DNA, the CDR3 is TGTGCCACCAGCAGAGACGCGTTCCGGACAGGGGCCGCCTACAATGAGCAGTTCTTC. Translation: CATSRDAFRTGAAYNEQFF.

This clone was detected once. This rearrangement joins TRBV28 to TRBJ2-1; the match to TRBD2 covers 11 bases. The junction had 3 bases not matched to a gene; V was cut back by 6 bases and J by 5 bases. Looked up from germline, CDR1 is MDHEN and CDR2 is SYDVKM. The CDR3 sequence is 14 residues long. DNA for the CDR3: TGTGCCAGCAGAGGGACTAGCGGTCACAATGAGCAGTTCTTC. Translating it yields CASRGTSGHNEQFF. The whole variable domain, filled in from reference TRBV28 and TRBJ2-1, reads DVKVTQSSRYLVKRTGEKVFLECVQDMDHENMFWYRQDPGLGLRLIYFSYDVKMKEKGDIPEGYSVSREKKERFSLILESASTNQTSMYLCASRGTSGHNEQFFGPGTRLTVL.

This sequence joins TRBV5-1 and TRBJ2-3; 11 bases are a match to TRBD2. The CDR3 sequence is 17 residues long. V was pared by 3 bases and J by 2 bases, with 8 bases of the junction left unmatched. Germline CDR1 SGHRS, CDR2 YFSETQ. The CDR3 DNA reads TGCGCCAGCAGCTCCCTGACTAGCGGGACTCCCACAGATACGCAGTATTTT. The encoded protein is CASSSLTSGTPTDTQYF.

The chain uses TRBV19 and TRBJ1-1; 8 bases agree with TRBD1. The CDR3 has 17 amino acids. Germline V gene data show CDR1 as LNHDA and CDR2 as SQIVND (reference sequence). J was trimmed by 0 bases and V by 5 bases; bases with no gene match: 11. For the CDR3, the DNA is TGTGCCAGTAGTGACAGGGGAGGTGGCGGACTGAACACTGAAGCTTTCTTT. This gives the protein CASSDRGGGGLNTEAFF.

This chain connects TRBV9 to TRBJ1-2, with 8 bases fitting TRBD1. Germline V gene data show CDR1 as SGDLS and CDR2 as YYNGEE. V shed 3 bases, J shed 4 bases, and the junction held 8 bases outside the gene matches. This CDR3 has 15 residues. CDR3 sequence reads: CASSAGTGEGYGYTF. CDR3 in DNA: TGTGCCAGCAGCGCAGGGACAGGAGAAGGCTATGGCTACACCTTC.

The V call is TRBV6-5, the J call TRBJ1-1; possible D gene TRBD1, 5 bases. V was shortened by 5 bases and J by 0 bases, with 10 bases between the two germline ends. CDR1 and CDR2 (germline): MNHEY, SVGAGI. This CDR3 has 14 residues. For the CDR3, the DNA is TGTGCCAGCAGTAAACAAGGGGTGAACACTGAAGCTTTCTTT. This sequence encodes CASSKQGVNTEAFF.

The CDR3 sequence: CASSPGPLYNSPLHF. As DNA, the CDR3 is TGTGCCAGTAGTCCAGGACCGCTCTATAATTCACCCCTCCACTTT. V is TRBV19 and J is TRBJ1-6; D gene uncertain. The CDR3 is 15 residues long. The germline V gene has CDR1 LNHDA and CDR2 SQIVND (reference sequence). Trimming took 5 bases from V and 3 from J, leaving 11 bases between them.

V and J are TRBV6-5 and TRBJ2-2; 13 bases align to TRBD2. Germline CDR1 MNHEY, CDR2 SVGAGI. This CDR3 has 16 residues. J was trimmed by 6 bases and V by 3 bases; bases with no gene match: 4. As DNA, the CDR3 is TGTGCCAGCAGTTATATGACTAGCGGGAGGCCCGGGGAGCTGTTTTTT. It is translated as CASSYMTSGRPGELFF.

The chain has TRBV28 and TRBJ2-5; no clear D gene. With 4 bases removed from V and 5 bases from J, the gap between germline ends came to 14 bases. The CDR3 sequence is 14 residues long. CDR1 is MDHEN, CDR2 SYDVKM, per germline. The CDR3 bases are TGTGCCAGCAGTTCAGGCAGCGCGAGGGAGACCCAGTACTTC. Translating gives CASSSGSARETQYF.

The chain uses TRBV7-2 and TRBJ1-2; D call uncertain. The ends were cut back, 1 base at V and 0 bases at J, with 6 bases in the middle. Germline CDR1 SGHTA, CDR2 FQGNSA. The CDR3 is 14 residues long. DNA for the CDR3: TGTGCCAGCAGCTTAGGGCAGGCTAACTATGGCTACACCTTC. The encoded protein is CASSLGQANYGYTF.

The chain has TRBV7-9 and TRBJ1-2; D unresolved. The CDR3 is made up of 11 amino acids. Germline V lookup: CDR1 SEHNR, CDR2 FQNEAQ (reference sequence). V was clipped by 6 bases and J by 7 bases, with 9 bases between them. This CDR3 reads CASSNWAGYTF. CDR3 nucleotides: TGTGCCAGCAGTAATTGGGCTGGCTACACCTTC.

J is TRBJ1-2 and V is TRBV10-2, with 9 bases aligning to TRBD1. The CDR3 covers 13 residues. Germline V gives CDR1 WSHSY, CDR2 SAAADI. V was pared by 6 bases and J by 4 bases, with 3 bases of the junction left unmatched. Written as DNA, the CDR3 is TGCGCCAGCAGGGAGACAGGGGGCTATGGCTACACCTTC. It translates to CASRETGGYGYTF.